This entry is about one TCR beta chain. Its antigen remains unknown. TCRdb keeps only in-frame clones here, not all; method: immunoSEQ multiplex PCR. The sample holds some 100,000 clones; 87% are singletons and the top ten take around 12%. This specimen belongs to a study of T cell responses to AZD1222 COVID-19 vaccine. Background on the study: Researchers grouped second doses given at about 4 or about 12 weeks into one pool. Notes on the study in general: It was only after the peak T cell response that any repertoires were sampled.

The specimen comprised peripheral blood, sampled on day 0 of AZD1222 vaccination. The sequence was obtained from an adult in good health.

CDR3 sequence: CENPTPGHKRDEQYF. CDR3 nucleotides: TGTGAAAACCCTACTCCGGGACATAAGAGGGACGAGCAGTACTTC. The rearrangement uses TRBV14 and TRBJ2-7; maybe TRBD1 (6 bases). Per the germline V gene, CDR1 is SGHDN and CDR2 is FVKESK. CDR3 size: 15 residues.